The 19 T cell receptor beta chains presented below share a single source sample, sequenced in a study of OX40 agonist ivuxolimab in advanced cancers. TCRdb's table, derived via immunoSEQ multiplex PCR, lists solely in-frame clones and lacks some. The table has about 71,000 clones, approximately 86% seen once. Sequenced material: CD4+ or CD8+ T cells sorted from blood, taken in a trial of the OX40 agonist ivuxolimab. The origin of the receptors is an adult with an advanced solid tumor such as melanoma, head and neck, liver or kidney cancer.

The CDR3 DNA sequence: TGTGCCAGCAGCTTCCCCAGCGGGAGGGGGGCCTACGAGCAGTACTTC. This sequence encodes CASSFPSGRGAYEQYF. The chain links TRBV5-6 to TRBJ2-7, with 10 bases matching TRBD2. The CDR3 totals 16 residues. Trimming took 2 bases from V and 2 from J; bases not matched to a gene: 7. CDR1 and CDR2 (germline): SGHDT, YYEEEE.

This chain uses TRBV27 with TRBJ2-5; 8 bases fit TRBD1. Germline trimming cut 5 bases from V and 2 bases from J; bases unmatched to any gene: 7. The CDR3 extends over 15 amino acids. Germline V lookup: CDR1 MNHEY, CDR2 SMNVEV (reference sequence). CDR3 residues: CASSLRQGSQETQYF. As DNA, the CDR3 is TGTGCCAGCAGTCTACGACAGGGGTCGCAAGAGACCCAGTACTTC.

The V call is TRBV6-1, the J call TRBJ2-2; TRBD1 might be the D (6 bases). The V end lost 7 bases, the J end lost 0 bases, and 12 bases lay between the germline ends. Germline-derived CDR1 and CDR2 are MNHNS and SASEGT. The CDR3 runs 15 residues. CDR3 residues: CASNAGTSNTGELFF. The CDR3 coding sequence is TGTGCCAGCAATGCCGGGACATCGAACACCGGGGAGCTGTTTTTT.

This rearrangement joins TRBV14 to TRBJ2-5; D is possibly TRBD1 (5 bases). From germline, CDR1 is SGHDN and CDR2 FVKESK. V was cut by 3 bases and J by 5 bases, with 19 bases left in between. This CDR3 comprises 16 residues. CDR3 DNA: TGTGCCAGCAGCCATGAAGGGGTAGGCCGTGGCGAGACCCAGTACTTC. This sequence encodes CASSHEGVGRGETQYF. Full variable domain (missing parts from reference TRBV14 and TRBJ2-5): EAGVTQFPSHSVIEKGQTVTLRCDPISGHDNLYWYRRVMGKEIKFLLHFVKESKQDESGMPNNRFLAERTGGTYSTLKVQPAELEDSGVYFCASSHEGVGRGETQYFGPGTRLLVL.

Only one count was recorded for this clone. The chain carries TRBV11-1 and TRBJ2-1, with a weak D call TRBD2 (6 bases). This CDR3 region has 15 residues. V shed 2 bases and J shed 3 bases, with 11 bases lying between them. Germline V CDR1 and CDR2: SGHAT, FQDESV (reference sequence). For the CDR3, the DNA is TGTGCCAGCAGCTTATACCGGGAGAACTACAATGAGCAGTTCTTC. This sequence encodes CASSLYRENYNEQFF.

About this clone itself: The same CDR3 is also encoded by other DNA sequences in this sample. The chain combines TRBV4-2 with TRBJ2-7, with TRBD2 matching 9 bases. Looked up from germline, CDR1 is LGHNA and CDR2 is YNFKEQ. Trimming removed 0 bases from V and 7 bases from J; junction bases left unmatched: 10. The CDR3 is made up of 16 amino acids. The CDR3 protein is CASSQDQVAGDGEQYF. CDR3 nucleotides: TGTGCCAGCAGCCAAGATCAGGTAGCGGGAGATGGGGAGCAGTACTTC.

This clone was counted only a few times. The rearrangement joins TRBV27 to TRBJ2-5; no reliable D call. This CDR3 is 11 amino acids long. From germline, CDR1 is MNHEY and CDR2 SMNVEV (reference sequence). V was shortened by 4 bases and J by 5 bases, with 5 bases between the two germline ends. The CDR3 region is CASSSAETQYF. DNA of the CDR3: TGTGCCAGCAGTTCCGCTGAGACCCAGTACTTC.

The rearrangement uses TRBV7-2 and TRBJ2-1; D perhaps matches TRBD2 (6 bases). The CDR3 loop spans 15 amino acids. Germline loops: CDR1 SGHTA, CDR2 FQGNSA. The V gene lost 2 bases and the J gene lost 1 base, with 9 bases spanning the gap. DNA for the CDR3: TGTGCCAGCAGCTTATATGGGACTTCCTACAATGAGCAGTTCTTC. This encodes CASSLYGTSYNEQFF.

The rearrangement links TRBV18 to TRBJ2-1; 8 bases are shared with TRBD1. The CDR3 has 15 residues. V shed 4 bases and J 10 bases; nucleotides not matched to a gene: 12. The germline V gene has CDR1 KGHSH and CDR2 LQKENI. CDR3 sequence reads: CASSRSGQAMEEQFF. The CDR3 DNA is TGTGCCAGCTCACGCTCGGGACAGGCTATGGAGGAGCAGTTCTTC.

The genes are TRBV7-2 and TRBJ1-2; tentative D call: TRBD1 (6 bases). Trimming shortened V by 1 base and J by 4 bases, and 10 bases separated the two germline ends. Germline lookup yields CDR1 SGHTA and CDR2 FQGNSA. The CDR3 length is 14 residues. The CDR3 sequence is CASSLDRASYGYTF. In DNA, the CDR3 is TGTGCCAGCAGCTTAGACAGGGCCAGCTATGGCTACACCTTC.

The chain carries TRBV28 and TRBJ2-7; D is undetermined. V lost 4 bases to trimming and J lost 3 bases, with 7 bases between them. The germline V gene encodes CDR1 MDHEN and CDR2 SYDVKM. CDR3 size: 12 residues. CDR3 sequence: CASSSSIYEQYF. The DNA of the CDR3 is TGTGCCAGCAGTTCTAGTATCTACGAGCAGTACTTC.

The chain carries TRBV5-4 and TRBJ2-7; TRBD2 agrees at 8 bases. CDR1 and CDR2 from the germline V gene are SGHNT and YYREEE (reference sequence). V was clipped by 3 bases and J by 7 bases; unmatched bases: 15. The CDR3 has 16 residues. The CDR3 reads CASSSVSGEGPEEQYF. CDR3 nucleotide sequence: TGTGCCAGCAGCTCAGTTAGCGGGGAGGGCCCAGAGGAGCAGTACTTC.

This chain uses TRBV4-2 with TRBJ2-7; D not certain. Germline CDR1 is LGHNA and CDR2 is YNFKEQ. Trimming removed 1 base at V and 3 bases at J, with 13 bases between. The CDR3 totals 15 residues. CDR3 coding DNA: TGTGCCAGCAGCCAAGTGCATAACAACCGCTACGAGCAGTACTTC. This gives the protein CASSQVHNNRYEQYF.

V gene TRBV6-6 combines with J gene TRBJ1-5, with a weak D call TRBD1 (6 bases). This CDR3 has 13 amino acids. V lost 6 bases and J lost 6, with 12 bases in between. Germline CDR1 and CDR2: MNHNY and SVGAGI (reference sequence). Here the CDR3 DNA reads TGTGCCAGCAGCATACAGGGACTTCAGCCCCAGCATTTT. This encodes CASSIQGLQPQHF.

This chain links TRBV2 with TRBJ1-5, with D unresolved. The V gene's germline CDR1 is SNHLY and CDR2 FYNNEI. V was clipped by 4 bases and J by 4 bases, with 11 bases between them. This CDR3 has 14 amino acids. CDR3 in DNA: TGTGCCAGCAGTGCGACGGATTTTAATCAGCCCCAGCATTTT. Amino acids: CASSATDFNQPQHF.

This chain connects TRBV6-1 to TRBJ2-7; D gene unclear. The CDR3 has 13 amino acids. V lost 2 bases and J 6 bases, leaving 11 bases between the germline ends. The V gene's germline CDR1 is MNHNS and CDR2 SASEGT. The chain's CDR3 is CASSESMRTEQYF. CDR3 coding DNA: TGTGCCAGCAGTGAAAGCATGCGTACCGAGCAGTACTTC.

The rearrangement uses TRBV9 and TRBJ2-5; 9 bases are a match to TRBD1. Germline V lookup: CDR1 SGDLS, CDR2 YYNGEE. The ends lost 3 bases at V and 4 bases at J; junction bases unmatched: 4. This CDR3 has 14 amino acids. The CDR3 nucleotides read TGTGCCAGCAGCGCGGGACAGGGAATAGAGACCCAGTACTTC. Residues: CASSAGQGIETQYF.

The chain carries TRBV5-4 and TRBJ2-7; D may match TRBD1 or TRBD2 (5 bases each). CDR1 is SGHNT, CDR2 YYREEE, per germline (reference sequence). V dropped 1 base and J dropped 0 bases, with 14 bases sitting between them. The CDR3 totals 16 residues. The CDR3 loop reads CASSLLGVGSSYEQYF. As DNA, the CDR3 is TGTGCCAGCAGCTTGTTGGGGGTCGGTAGCTCCTACGAGCAGTACTTC.

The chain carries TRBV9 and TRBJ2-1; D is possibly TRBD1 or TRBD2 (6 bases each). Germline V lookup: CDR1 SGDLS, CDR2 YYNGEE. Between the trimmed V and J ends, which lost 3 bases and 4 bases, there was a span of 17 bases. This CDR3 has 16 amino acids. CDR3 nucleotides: TGTGCCAGCAGCGGAGTGCCGGGGGCCAATTACAATGAGCAGTTCTTC. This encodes CASSGVPGANYNEQFF. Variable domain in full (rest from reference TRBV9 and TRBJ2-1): DSGVTQTPKHLITATGQRVTLRCSPRSGDLSVYWYQQSLDQGLQFLIQYYNGEERAKGNILERFSAQQFPDLHSELNLSSLELGDSALYFCASSGVPGANYNEQFFGPGTRLTVL.